This is a list of T cell receptor beta chains from one sample in a study of blood T cell repertoires in COVID-19. Measured with immunoSEQ multiplex PCR; TCRdb has only the in-frame clones, and not every one. The repertoire includes around 180,000 clones, more than 80% of them detected once, and about an eighth sits in the top ten. Sequencing was carried out using PBMCs or T cells enriched from blood (not recorded which). The receptor source for this set is a middle-aged man who had recovered from COVID-19. The CDR3 runs from the conserved cysteine through the conserved F or W. Each record gives: V gene, D gene, CDR3 length, J gene, clone size, CDR3 protein, CDR3 DNA. The D gene is left open where the match is weak. The size of a clone is reported for some rows only, either as once, few or many, or as a class for expanded clones.

TRBV3-1/TRBV3-2	NA	13	TRBJ2-5	once	CASSLQTLGTQYF	TGTGCCAGCAGCCTTCAGACATTGGGGACCCAGTACTTC
TRBV18	TRBD1	15	TRBJ2-5	NA	CASSPQTGLQETQYF	TGTGCCAGCTCACCACAGACAGGGTTACAAGAGACCCAGTACTTC
TRBV7-3	NA	13	TRBJ1-6	many	CASSSQYNSPLHF	TGTGCCAGCAGTAGCCAGTATAATTCACCCCTCCACTTT
TRBV7-2	NA	12	TRBJ1-6	many	CASSLGRGPLHF	TGTGCCAGCAGCTTAGGGCGGGGACCCCTCCACTTT
TRBV5-4	NA	12	TRBJ2-3	NA	CASQGTTDTQYF	TGTGCCAGCCAAGGGACTACAGATACGCAGTATTTT
TRBV10-3	TRBD2	15	TRBJ2-5	NA	CAISSLAGARETQYF	TGTGCCATCAGTTCTCTAGCGGGGGCTAGAGAGACCCAGTACTTC
TRBV2	NA	15	TRBJ2-1	NA	CASSGYGGGYNEQFF	TGTGCCAGCAGTGGGTACGGGGGTGGTTACAATGAGCAGTTCTTC
TRBV5-4	NA	15	TRBJ2-5	NA	CASSPKGGAVETQYF	TGTGCCAGCAGCCCAAAGGGGGGGGCTGTGGAGACCCAGTACTTC
TRBV29-1	TRBD1	14	TRBJ2-7	NA	CSAGTGRGSYEQYF	TGCAGCGCCGGGACAGGGCGCGGGTCCTACGAGCAGTACTTC
TRBV6-5	TRBD1	16	TRBJ1-3	NA	CASSYSRQGKANTIYF	TGTGCCAGCAGTTACTCGAGACAGGGGAAAGCAAACACCATATATTTT
TRBV6-5	TRBD1	15	TRBJ1-2	NA	CASASPGGMDYGYTF	TGTGCCAGCGCGTCCCCAGGGGGGATGGACTATGGCTACACCTTC
TRBV3-1/TRBV3-2	TRBD1	11	TRBJ1-2	NA	CAAGGGYGYTF	TGTGCGGCAGGGGGCGGGTATGGCTACACCTTC
TRBV28	NA	13	TRBJ1-5	NA	CASRDSYNQPQHF	TGTGCCAGCCGTGACAGTTACAATCAGCCCCAGCATTTT
TRBV5-4	NA	14	TRBJ2-7	NA	CASSFGTDSYEQYF	TGTGCCAGCAGCTTCGGGACTGATTCCTACGAGCAGTACTTC
TRBV4-1	TRBD1	15	TRBJ1-2	NA	CASSQEGGQGEGYTF	TGCGCCAGCAGCCAAGAAGGAGGACAGGGGGAGGGCTACACCTTC
TRBV29-1	TRBD2	12	TRBJ2-7	once	CSVPGLAAEQYF	TGCAGCGTACCGGGACTAGCGGCCGAGCAGTACTTC
TRBV7-9	NA	14	TRBJ1-1	NA	CASSLGAREAEAFF	TGTGCCAGCAGCTTAGGAGCCAGGGAGGCTGAAGCTTTCTTT
TRBV30	TRBD2	14	TRBJ2-5	NA	CAWTPLPGLRTQYF	TGTGCCTGGACCCCTCTTCCGGGACTAAGGACCCAGTACTTC
TRBV18	NA	14	TRBJ2-2	once	CASSPGANTGELFF	TGTGCCAGCTCACCTGGAGCGAACACCGGGGAGCTGTTTTTT
TRBV18	TRBD1	14	TRBJ2-1	NA	CASSQQGQGVEQFF	TGTGCCAGCTCCCAACAAGGACAGGGGGTTGAGCAGTTCTTC
TRBV7-3	NA	13	TRBJ2-3	NA	CASGLKGSDTQYF	TGTGCCAGCGGATTGAAGGGGTCGGATACGCAGTATTTT
TRBV4-1	NA	14	TRBJ1-1	NA	CASSQDPVRTRYFF	TGCGCCAGCAGCCAAGATCCGGTTAGGACTAGATATTTCTTT
TRBV25-1	TRBD1	13	TRBJ1-4	NA	CASSDRGNEKLFF	TGTGCCAGCTCTGACAGGGGTAATGAAAAACTGTTTTTT
TRBV2	NA	12	TRBJ2-3	NA	CASSDRGDTQYF	TGTGCCAGCAGTGATAGGGGAGATACGCAGTATTTT
TRBV21-1	NA	14	TRBJ1-1	NA	CASSKGGLNTEAFF	TGTGCCAGCAGCAAAGGGGGCCTGAACACTGAAGCTTTCTTT
TRBV5-8	TRBD1	12	TRBJ2-3	NA	CASSPDRGTQYF	TGTGCCAGCAGCCCGGACAGGGGGACGCAGTATTTT
TRBV7-9	TRBD2	15	TRBJ2-5	NA	CASSPVAGRRETQYF	TGTGCCAGCAGCCCAGTGGCCGGGAGGCGAGAGACCCAGTACTTC
TRBV20-1	NA	11	TRBJ1-1	once	CSARSDTEAFF	TGCAGTGCTAGATCGGACACTGAAGCTTTCTTT
TRBV11-1	TRBD1	15	TRBJ2-1	NA	CASSNRDRGRFEQFF	TGTGCCAGCAGCAACCGGGACAGGGGACGGTTTGAGCAGTTCTTC
TRBV7-3	NA	14	TRBJ2-5	NA	CASSLSGSRETQYF	TGTGCCAGCAGCTTATCGGGGTCCCGGGAGACCCAGTACTTC
TRBV6-5	TRBD2	14	TRBJ2-7	NA	CASRNRDYPWEQYF	TGTGCCAGCAGGAACCGGGACTACCCGTGGGAGCAGTACTTC
TRBV7-3	TRBD1	16	TRBJ1-4	NA	CASSLRQGLTNEKLFF	TGTGCCAGCAGCTTGCGACAGGGCTTAACTAATGAAAAACTGTTTTTT
TRBV5-1	NA	13	TRBJ2-1	many	CASSLTRPHEQFF	TGCGCCAGCAGCCTGACTAGACCCCATGAGCAGTTCTTC
TRBV28	NA	16	TRBJ1-5	NA	CASSSATGFSNQPQHF	TGTGCCAGCAGTTCCGCTACAGGGTTTAGCAATCAGCCCCAGCATTTT
TRBV6-2/TRBV6-3	TRBD1	16	TRBJ1-5	NA	CASSKQGWTGNQPQHF	TGTGCCAGCAGTAAACAGGGGTGGACGGGCAATCAGCCCCAGCATTTT
TRBV10-2	NA	16	TRBJ1-1	NA	CASSESSGRLNTEAFF	TGCGCCAGCAGTGAGTCGTCTGGGCGCTTGAACACTGAAGCTTTCTTT
TRBV6-5	NA	14	TRBJ1-3	NA	CASSPDRSGNTIYF	TGTGCCAGCAGCCCAGACAGGTCCGGAAACACCATATATTTT
TRBV6-5	NA	13	TRBJ1-3	NA	CASGGGAGNTIYF	TGTGCCAGCGGAGGGGGGGCTGGAAACACCATATATTTT
TRBV9	TRBD1	16	TRBJ1-2	NA	CASSVATGTVNYGYTF	TGTGCCAGCAGCGTAGCTACTGGGACAGTTAACTATGGCTACACCTTC